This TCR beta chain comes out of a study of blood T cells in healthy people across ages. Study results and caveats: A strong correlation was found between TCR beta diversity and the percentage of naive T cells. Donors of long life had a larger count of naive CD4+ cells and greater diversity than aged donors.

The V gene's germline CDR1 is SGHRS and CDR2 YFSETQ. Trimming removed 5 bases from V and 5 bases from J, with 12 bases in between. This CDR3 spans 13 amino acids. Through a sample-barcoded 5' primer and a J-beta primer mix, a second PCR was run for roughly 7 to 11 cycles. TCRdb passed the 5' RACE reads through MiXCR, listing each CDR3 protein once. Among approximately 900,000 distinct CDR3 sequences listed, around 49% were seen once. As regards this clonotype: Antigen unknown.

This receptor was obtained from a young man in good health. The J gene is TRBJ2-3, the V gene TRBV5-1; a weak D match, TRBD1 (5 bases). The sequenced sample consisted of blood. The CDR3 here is CASRNTQGDTQYF. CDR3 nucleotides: TGCGCCAGCAGGAACACGCAGGGAGATACGCAGTATTTT.